The entry that follows covers one T cell receptor (beta chain) sequence. What it binds is not known. Germline CDR1 reads MDHEN; CDR2 reads SYDVKM. J lost 4 bases, V lost 6 bases, and 4 bases had no gene match. The CDR3 is 13 amino acids. This sample is part of a study of T cell repertoires in cytomegalovirus infection. Study background: Indications came from public TCR beta signatures; they pointed to CMV infection and to a matching HLA type.

Study-wide results and caveats: Cumulative frequency (of public TCR beta family members) identified carriers of CMV plus the relevant HLA.

From the reads, TCRdb called clonotypes with MiXCR, one entry per CDR3 protein. The data hold tens of thousands of distinct CDR3 sequences, with about 45% observed a single time. The specimen comprised CD8+ T cells from cultured PBMCs, sampled from culture after CMV antigen stimulation. V gene TRBV28 combines with J gene TRBJ1-1, with 8 bases matching TRBD1. This receptor was obtained from a human donor in good health (CMV status not recorded). Some clones in this sample may be carry-over from other donors' samples. The CDR3 loop is CASSLDRATEAFF. Here the CDR3 DNA reads TGTGCCAGCAGCCTGGACAGGGCCACTGAAGCTTTCTTT. Complete variable domain (other parts from reference TRBV28 and TRBJ1-1): DVKVTQSSRYLVKRTGEKVFLECVQDMDHENMFWYRQDPGLGLRLIYFSYDVKMKEKGDIPEGYSVSREKKERFSLILESASTNQTSMYLCASSLDRATEAFFGQGTRLTVV.